This TCR beta chain emerged from a study of early T cells in non-severe SARS-CoV-2 infection. MiXCR was run by TCRdb on the 5' RACE reads, yielding one entry per CDR3 protein. The repertoire holds 60,000 to 65,000 distinct CDR3 sequences, with roughly 9% as singletons. This clonotype appeared many times. Germline V gene sequence: CDR1 SGHTA, CDR2 FQGNSA. V was clipped by 7 bases and J by 6 bases, with 16 bases between them. The CDR3 contains 14 residues. The sample here was whole blood, taken at baseline. V and J are TRBV7-2 and TRBJ2-4; tentative D call: TRBD2 (5 bases). The sequence was collected from an adult who was a healthcare worker with PCR-confirmed SARS-CoV-2 infection or an uninfected control (not recorded which). The CDR3 sequence is CASTPILAGNIQYF. The CDR3 nucleotides are TGTGCCAGCACCCCCATTCTCGCGGGAAACATTCAGTACTTC.